Presented here are 22 T cell receptor beta chains from one specimen sequenced in a study of blood T cell repertoires in COVID-19 (dated by TCRdb to between 2020 and 2021). Library method: the immunoSEQ multiplex PCR assay. Drawn from immuneACCESS, this table holds only the in-frame rearrangements with V and J called that TCRdb kept. Clones are partly lost; checked studies trace under half to an unresolved V gene and leave the rest unexplained. Present in this sample are 150,000 to 200,000 clones, about 80% of which were seen just once. The top ten hold approximately 2.6% of the sample. The sample consisted of peripheral blood. All receptors come from a human donor with acute or convalescent COVID-19. The donor label of this sample is uncertain.

The chain carries TRBV30 and TRBJ2-7; weak D call: TRBD1 (6 bases). Per germline, CDR1 GTSNPN and CDR2 SVGIG (reference sequence). The CDR3 length is 14 residues. V was pared by 0 bases and J by 3 bases, with 12 bases between. The CDR3 is CAWSVQGVNYEQYF. CDR3 bases: TGTGCCTGGAGTGTACAGGGAGTGAACTACGAGCAGTACTTC.

V and J are TRBV7-3 and TRBJ2-7; 9 bases map to TRBD1. The CDR3 spans 14 residues. V gave up 2 bases and J gave up 4 bases; unmatched junction bases: 3. Germline V gene sequence: CDR1 SGHTA, CDR2 FQGTGA. The CDR3, as DNA: TGTGCCAGCAGCTTAGGGACAGGGAATTACGAGCAGTACTTC. This gives the protein CASSLGTGNYEQYF.

The chain carries TRBV18 and TRBJ1-5; 10 nucleotides agree with TRBD1. Germline V gene data show CDR1 as KGHSH and CDR2 as LQKENI. This CDR3 is 16 amino acids long. J lost 6 bases, V lost 3 bases, and 8 bases had no gene match. This CDR3 reads CASSPGDRGQVQPQHF. In DNA form, the CDR3 reads TGTGCCAGCTCACCCGGCGACAGGGGGCAGGTTCAGCCCCAGCATTTT.

J is TRBJ2-7 and V is TRBV18; TRBD1 matches at 7 bases. CDR1 and CDR2 (germline): KGHSH, LQKENI. This CDR3 is built from 15 residues. With V trimmed by 3 bases and J by 3 bases, 8 bases remained unmatched. CDR3 bases: TGTGCCAGCTCACCCCAGGGACAGAGCCTCTACGAGCAGTACTTC. It encodes CASSPQGQSLYEQYF.

This chain links TRBV7-2 with TRBJ2-1, with a weak D call TRBD1 (6 bases). The CDR3 has 13 amino acids. Trimming removed 4 bases from V and 8 bases from J, with 12 bases in between. Germline V lookup: CDR1 SGHTA, CDR2 FQGNSA. The DNA of the CDR3 is TGTGCCAGCAGCTCACGCCCAGGGGATGAGCAGTTCTTC. Amino acid sequence: CASSSRPGDEQFF.

The J gene is TRBJ1-4, the V gene TRBV30, with D perhaps TRBD1 (6 bases). V was clipped by 0 bases and J by 7 bases, with 12 bases between them. Germline-derived CDR1 and CDR2 are GTSNPN and SVGIG (reference sequence). The CDR3 is 14 residues long. CDR3 sequence: CAWSVQGKGEKLFF. CDR3 DNA sequence: TGTGCCTGGAGTGTACAGGGTAAAGGTGAAAAACTGTTTTTT.

The rearrangement links TRBV5-4 to TRBJ1-6; 8 nucleotides agree with TRBD1. The germline gives CDR1 SGHNT, CDR2 YYREEE (reference sequence). This CDR3 comprises 16 residues. The V and J ends lost 4 bases and 1 base, in that order; junction bases with no gene match: 4. CDR3 sequence reads: CASSAGQGSYNSPLHF. The CDR3, as DNA: TGTGCCAGCAGCGCCGGACAGGGATCCTATAATTCACCCCTCCACTTT.

This clone appeared a single time. CDR3 amino acids: CASGLIRLAGGPGTGELFF. The CDR3 DNA sequence: TGTGCTAGTGGTTTGATCCGACTAGCGGGAGGGCCGGGCACCGGGGAGCTGTTTTTT. The chain has TRBV12-5 and TRBJ2-2; 14 positions match TRBD2. V gave up 2 bases and J gave up 4 bases; unmatched junction bases: 9. CDR1 is LGHNT and CDR2 is FRNRAP in the germline V gene. The CDR3 spans 19 residues.

The chain is built from TRBV7-2 and TRBJ2-1; D remains ambiguous. The germline V gene encodes CDR1 SGHTA and CDR2 FQGNSA. The germline V and J ends were trimmed by 1 base and 0 bases, with 10 bases remaining between them. The CDR3 loop spans 16 amino acids. The CDR3 coding sequence is TGTGCCAGCAGCTTAGGCCAGTTCAGCTCCTACAATGAGCAGTTCTTC. Its protein product is CASSLGQFSSYNEQFF.

This chain links TRBV6-8 with TRBJ2-7, with TRBD2 matching 9 bases. This CDR3 is 16 amino acids long. From germline, CDR1 is MNHGY and CDR2 SAAAGT. Trimming removed 6 bases from V and 0 bases from J; junction bases left unmatched: 9. CDR3 in amino acids: CASRSRGREGSYEQYF. The CDR3 DNA is TGTGCCAGCAGATCACGGGGGCGGGAGGGCTCCTACGAGCAGTACTTC.

The chain combines TRBV2 with TRBJ2-5, with D tentatively TRBD2 (5 bases). The germline V and J ends were trimmed by 6 bases and 3 bases, with 11 bases remaining between them. Germline lookup yields CDR1 SNHLY and CDR2 FYNNEI. The CDR3 length is 13 residues. The CDR3 DNA follows: TGTGCCAGCAGGAGGACTGGAGAAGAGACCCAGTACTTC. Translating it yields CASRRTGEETQYF. Full variable domain (remainder filled in from reference TRBV2 and TRBJ2-5): EPEVTQTPSHQVTQMGQEVILRCVPISNHLYFYWYRQILGQKVEFLVSFYNNEISEKSEIFDDQFSVERPDGSNFTLKIRSTKLEDSAMYFCASRRTGEETQYFGPGTRLLVL.

This clone was picked up a small number of times. The V and J genes are TRBV10-2 and TRBJ2-1; 9 nucleotides match TRBD2. With V trimmed by 6 bases and J by 6 bases, 9 bases remained unmatched. The CDR3 is 15 amino acids. Germline V gives CDR1 WSHSY, CDR2 SAAADI. DNA of the CDR3: TGCGCCAGCAGACTGGAGGTAGCGGGAGTCAATGAGCAGTTCTTC. This encodes CASRLEVAGVNEQFF.

V gene TRBV5-1 combines with J gene TRBJ1-5, with a possible D match to TRBD1 (5 bases). V lost 3 bases and J 5 bases, leaving 12 bases between the germline ends. CDR3 size: 14 residues. CDR1 is SGHRS and CDR2 is YFSETQ in the germline V gene. CDR3 residues: CASSSGHKDQPQHF. The CDR3 nucleotides are TGCGCCAGCAGCTCCGGACATAAGGATCAGCCCCAGCATTTT.

This chain connects TRBV6-5 to TRBJ1-2; a weak D match, TRBD1 (6 bases). Between the trimmed V and J ends, which lost 4 bases and 3 bases, there was a span of 12 bases. CDR3 length: 14 residues. The V gene's germline CDR1 is MNHEY and CDR2 SVGAGI. The chain's CDR3 is CASSLDRDYYGYTF. The CDR3, as DNA: TGTGCCAGCAGTTTGGACAGAGATTACTATGGCTACACCTTC.

V gene TRBV4-1 combines with J gene TRBJ2-7; 9 positions match TRBD1. The CDR3 has 15 residues. Trimming removed 3 bases from V and 4 bases from J; junction bases left unmatched: 7. Germline CDR1 is MGHRA and CDR2 is YSYEKL. In nucleotides, the CDR3 is TGCGCCAGCAGCCACCCGGGACAGGGTTCATACGAGCAGTACTTC. This codes for CASSHPGQGSYEQYF.

This sequence joins TRBV27 and TRBJ2-4; tentatively, D is TRBD2 (5 bases). This CDR3 has 13 amino acids. Germline V gene data show CDR1 as MNHEY and CDR2 as SMNVEV (reference sequence). Trimming removed 4 bases at V and 6 bases at J, with 10 bases between. The CDR3 region is CASSYTSRNIQYF. Here the CDR3 DNA reads TGTGCCAGCAGTTACACTAGTCGAAACATTCAGTACTTC.

The chain has TRBV27 and TRBJ1-1, with D possibly TRBD1 on 5 matching bases. V lost 2 bases to trimming and J lost 3 bases, with 7 bases between them. This CDR3 contains 13 residues. The germline V gene has CDR1 MNHEY and CDR2 SMNVEV (reference sequence). In DNA, the CDR3 is TGTGCCAGCAGTTTAACCAGGGACACTGAAGCTTTCTTT. It is translated as CASSLTRDTEAFF.

The chain is built from TRBV23-1 and TRBJ1-2; TRBD1 is a possible D gene (6 bases). TRBV23-1 is recorded as an ORF, its role being uncertain. Trimming stripped 0 bases from V and 5 bases from J, with 22 bases between. There are 18 residues in the CDR3. The CDR3 protein is CASSQSWAGERPPYGYTF. The CDR3 nucleotides read TGCGCCAGCAGTCAATCGTGGGCAGGGGAAAGACCCCCTTATGGCTACACCTTC.

V is TRBV7-9 and J is TRBJ1-2; D might be TRBD1 (5 bases). This CDR3 is built from 14 residues. V shed 5 bases and J shed 0 bases, with 10 bases lying between them. From germline, CDR1 is SEHNR and CDR2 FQNEAQ (reference sequence). Here the CDR3 reads CASSARGTNYGYTF. CDR3 DNA sequence: TGTGCCAGCAGCGCCCGGGGGACTAACTATGGCTACACCTTC.

The gene calls are TRBV29-1 and TRBJ2-1, with 10 positions matching TRBD1. Per germline, CDR1 SQVTM and CDR2 ANQGSEA. The CDR3 has 13 residues. J gave up 5 bases and V 8 bases, and 6 bases lay outside the gene matches. For the CDR3, the DNA is TGCAGCTCCCGGGACAGGGGACACAATGAGCAGTTCTTC. Translated: CSSRDRGHNEQFF.

This clone was observed a few times. The DNA for the CDR3 is TGTGCCAGCAGGCAGCCGGGACTAGCGGACCCCGAGCAGTTCTTC. This encodes CASRQPGLADPEQFF. The J gene is TRBJ2-1, the V gene TRBV2, with 11 bases aligning to TRBD2. The junction had 11 bases not matched to a gene; V was cut back by 6 bases and J by 10 bases. Per germline, CDR1 SNHLY and CDR2 FYNNEI. The CDR3 contains 15 residues.

The chain couples TRBV10-1 to TRBJ2-7, with TRBD1 as a possible D gene (6 bases). In germline, CDR1 is WNHNN, CDR2 SYGVQD (reference sequence). V shed 2 bases and J shed 6 bases, with 17 bases lying between them. The CDR3 contains 15 residues. CDR3 DNA sequence: TGCGCCAGCAGTGAGGGACAGACCGGAAAATCCGAGCAGTACTTC. This gives the protein CASSEGQTGKSEQYF.